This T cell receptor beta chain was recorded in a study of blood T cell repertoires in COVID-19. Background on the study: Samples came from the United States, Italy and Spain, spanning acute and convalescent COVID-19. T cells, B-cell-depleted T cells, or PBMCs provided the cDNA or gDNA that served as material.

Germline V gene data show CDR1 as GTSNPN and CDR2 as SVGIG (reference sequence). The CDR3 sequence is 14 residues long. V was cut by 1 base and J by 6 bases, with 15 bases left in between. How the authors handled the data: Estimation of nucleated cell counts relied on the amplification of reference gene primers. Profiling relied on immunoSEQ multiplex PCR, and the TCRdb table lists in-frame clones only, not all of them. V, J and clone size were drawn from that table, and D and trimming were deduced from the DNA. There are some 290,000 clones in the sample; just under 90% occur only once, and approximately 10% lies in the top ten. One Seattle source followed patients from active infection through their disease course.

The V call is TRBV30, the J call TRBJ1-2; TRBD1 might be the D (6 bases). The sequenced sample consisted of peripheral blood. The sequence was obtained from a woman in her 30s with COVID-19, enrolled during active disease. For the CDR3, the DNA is TGTGCCTGGAGTGAAGGCAGGGGCATAGATGGCTACACCTTC. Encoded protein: CAWSEGRGIDGYTF.